Below are 29 T cell receptor beta chains sequenced from a single sample in a study of vaccination effects on CD4 cells after COVID-19. Repertoires were generated with immunoSEQ multiplex PCR, while TCRdb's copy carries only in-frame clones and drops some. The sample includes 50,000 to 70,000 clones, 70% to 80% of them seen just once. Culturing for about ten days preceded CD4+ T cell isolation. It was two doses of either the BNT162b2 or mRNA-1273 vaccine that participants received. Antigens of these TCRs are unknown. Sequences were derived from CD4+ T cells from PBMCs cultured without peptide, sampled after COVID-19 vaccination. These receptors came from a human donor who received a COVID-19 vaccine.

This clone was counted only a few times. The sample has other DNA sequences that encode this CDR3 too. The chain carries TRBV18 and TRBJ1-5, with D maybe TRBD1 (5 bases). Looked up from germline, CDR1 is KGHSH and CDR2 is LQKENI. The CDR3 length is 13 residues. Trimming took off 2 bases at V and 5 bases at J, with 7 bases between the two ends. CDR3 residues: CASSPGADQPQHF. The CDR3 DNA follows: TGTGCCAGCTCACCAGGGGCCGATCAGCCCCAGCATTTT. The full variable domain, with the rest looked up from reference TRBV18 and TRBJ1-5, is NAGVMQNPRHLVRRRGQEARLRCSPMKGHSHVYWYRQLPEEGLKFMVYLQKENIIDESGMPKERFSAEFPKEGPSILRIQQVVRGDSAAYFCASSPGADQPQHFGDGTRLSIL.

This chain connects TRBV24-1 to TRBJ1-2, with D perhaps matching TRBD1 (5 bases). CDR1 is KGHDR, CDR2 SFDVKD, per germline. This CDR3 has 14 amino acids. The V and J ends lost 5 bases and 2 bases respectively, with 11 bases between them. In nucleotides, the CDR3 is TGTGCCACCAGTGCCCCGGGACGGAACTATGGCTACACCTTC. This codes for CATSAPGRNYGYTF.

This rearrangement joins TRBV10-3 to TRBJ2-3; D may correspond to TRBD1 or TRBD2 (5 bases each). Germline CDR1 is ENHRY and CDR2 is SYGVKD. Trimming removed 10 bases at V and 4 bases at J, with 18 bases between. This CDR3 region has 14 residues. CDR3 sequence (DNA): TGTGCCACAAGGGACCCTAAAGGGGCAGATACGCAGTATTTT. Encoded protein: CATRDPKGADTQYF.

This clone appeared a few times. The gene calls are TRBV3-1 (or the pseudogene TRBV3-2) and TRBJ1-6; no definite D call. This CDR3 has 16 amino acids. The V end lost 4 bases, the J end lost 0 bases, and 10 bases lay between the germline ends. The germline V gene encodes CDR1 LGHDT and CDR2 YNNKEL (reference sequence). The CDR3 sequence: CASSRVGSSYNSPLHF. For the CDR3, the DNA is TGTGCCAGCAGCCGAGTCGGCAGCTCCTATAATTCACCCCTCCACTTT.

The chain links TRBV5-8 to TRBJ1-1; no clear D gene. This CDR3 comprises 15 residues. V dropped 2 bases and J dropped 4 bases, with 15 bases sitting between them. Germline V gives CDR1 SGHTS, CDR2 YDEGEE. CDR3 sequence reads: CASSLMFLTATEAFF. Written as DNA, the CDR3 is TGTGCCAGCAGCTTAATGTTCTTGACGGCCACTGAAGCTTTCTTT.

This clone has more than one count but fewer than ten. V usage is TRBV10-2 and J usage is TRBJ2-2, with D possibly TRBD2 on 5 matching bases. The ends were cut back, 8 bases at V and 1 base at J, with 8 bases in the middle. Per the germline V gene, CDR1 is WSHSY and CDR2 is SAAADI. The CDR3 sequence is 13 residues long. CDR3 coding DNA: TGCGCCAGCCGGGGATTGAACACCGGGGAGCTGTTTTTT. This gives the protein CASRGLNTGELFF.

This clone was seen a handful of times. The chain carries TRBV6-5 and TRBJ1-1; no clear D gene. The CDR3 is 14 residues long. Trimming shortened V by 5 bases and J by 5 bases, and 15 bases separated the two germline ends. Germline V gives CDR1 MNHEY, CDR2 SVGAGI. The CDR3 spells CASSPDLKRTEAFF. The CDR3 bases are TGTGCCAGCAGTCCCGATTTAAAGAGGACTGAAGCTTTCTTT.

The rearrangement links TRBV3-1 (or the pseudogene TRBV3-2) to TRBJ1-2, with D tentatively TRBD1 (5 bases). Trimming took 0 bases from V and 4 from J, leaving 9 bases between them. Germline-derived CDR1 and CDR2 are LGHDT and YNNKEL (reference sequence). There are 14 residues in the CDR3. CDR3 bases: TGTGCCAGCAGCCAAGATCGAACAGGCTATGGCTACACCTTC. Encoded protein: CASSQDRTGYGYTF.

The chain uses TRBV21-1 and TRBJ2-3; TRBD2 is the table's D call and was not checked against the DNA. TRBV21-1 is listed as a pseudogene. This CDR3 contains 20 residues. CDR3 protein: CASSKGGLAGGKPSTDTQYF. The CDR3 DNA follows: TGTGCCAGCAGCAAAGGGGGACTAGCGGGGGGTAAACCTAGCACAGATACGCAGTATTTT.

This chain uses TRBV18 with TRBJ1-1, with a weak D call TRBD1 (5 bases). V lost 3 bases to trimming and J lost 3 bases, with 14 bases between them. The CDR3 loop spans 15 amino acids. Germline V gene data show CDR1 as KGHSH and CDR2 as LQKENI. Here the CDR3 reads CASSPNGGGYTEAFF. In nucleotides, the CDR3 is TGTGCCAGCTCACCGAACGGCGGGGGGTACACTGAAGCTTTCTTT.

The genes are TRBV4-1 and TRBJ2-5; 8 bases are a match to TRBD2. The junction had 5 bases not matched to a gene; V was cut back by 0 bases and J by 8 bases. Germline assignment: CDR1 MGHRA and CDR2 YSYEKL. The CDR3 spans 14 residues. The CDR3 region is CASSQDGTRGTQYF. Written as DNA, the CDR3 is TGCGCCAGCAGCCAAGACGGGACTAGAGGTACCCAGTACTTC.

V is TRBV6-5 and J is TRBJ2-7; D tentatively fits TRBD1 or TRBD2 (5 bases each). Germline V lookup: CDR1 MNHEY, CDR2 SVGAGI. CDR3 length equals 12 residues. V lost 8 bases and J 6 bases, leaving 14 bases between the germline ends. This chain's CDR3 is CASYRDPLEQYV. CDR3 nucleotide sequence: TGTGCCAGCTATCGGGACCCCCTCGAGCAGTACGTC.

This chain joins TRBV5-5 and TRBJ2-5; D gene uncertain. The ends were cut back, 4 bases at V and 2 bases at J, with 12 bases in the middle. CDR3 size: 14 residues. Germline V lookup: CDR1 SGHKS, CDR2 YYEKEE (reference sequence). The CDR3 here is CASSPNGVQETQYF. The DNA of the CDR3 is TGTGCCAGCAGCCCGAATGGGGTGCAAGAGACCCAGTACTTC.

The chain employs TRBV9 and TRBJ2-1; D unclear. Trimming stripped 0 bases from V and 0 bases from J, with 7 bases between. CDR1 SGDLS and CDR2 YYNGEE come from the germline V gene. The CDR3 is 15 amino acids. For the CDR3, the DNA is TGTGCCAGCAGCGTAGGGCTACCCTCCTACAATGAGCAGTTCTTC. Protein product: CASSVGLPSYNEQFF. The whole variable domain, remainder taken from reference TRBV9 and TRBJ2-1, is DSGVTQTPKHLITATGQRVTLRCSPRSGDLSVYWYQQSLDQGLQFLIQYYNGEERAKGNILERFSAQQFPDLHSELNLSSLELGDSALYFCASSVGLPSYNEQFFGPGTRLTVL.

This chain connects TRBV7-3 to TRBJ2-2; D is perhaps TRBD1 or TRBD2 (5 bases each). V lost 5 bases and J lost 0, with 10 bases in between. The CDR3 is made up of 15 amino acids. Germline CDR1 and CDR2: SGHTA and FQGTGA. CDR3 residues: CASSPRGSNTGELFF. The DNA for the CDR3 is TGTGCCAGCAGCCCGAGGGGTTCGAACACCGGGGAGCTGTTTTTT.

The gene calls are TRBV13 and TRBJ2-1; 10 positions agree with TRBD1. This CDR3 is 15 amino acids long. Germline lookup yields CDR1 PRHDT and CDR2 FYEKMQ (reference sequence). Trimming took 5 bases from V and 4 from J; bases not matched to a gene: 5. CDR3 nucleotide sequence: TGTGCCAGCAGCCCTCGGACAGGGGGTTACAATGAGCAGTTCTTC. Its translation: CASSPRTGGYNEQFF.

CDR3 residues: CASRPRLTTADNEKLFF. In nucleotides, the CDR3 is TGTGCCAGCAGGCCGCGGCTTACGACAGCAGATAATGAAAAACTGTTTTTT. J is TRBJ1-4 and V is TRBV2; a weak D match, TRBD1 (5 bases). CDR1 and CDR2 from the germline V gene are SNHLY and FYNNEI. V dropped 6 bases and J dropped 4 bases, with 21 bases sitting between them. The CDR3 is made up of 17 amino acids.

The J gene is TRBJ1-6, the V gene TRBV14; D is undetermined. Germline V gene lookup returns CDR1 SGHDN and CDR2 FVKESK. Trimming removed 1 base from V and 8 bases from J, with 3 bases in between. The CDR3 totals 12 residues. The CDR3 DNA reads as TGTGCCAGCAGCCAAGGGTATTCACCCCTCCACTTT. Protein sequence: CASSQGYSPLHF.

This chain connects TRBV19 to TRBJ1-4; a possible D gene is TRBD1 (6 bases). The CDR3 has 14 residues. Trimming took 8 bases from V and 8 from J, leaving 18 bases between them. CDR1 is LNHDA and CDR2 is SQIVND in the germline V gene (reference sequence). The chain's CDR3 is CASRRTASGEKLFF. CDR3 nucleotides: TGTGCCAGTCGGCGGACAGCATCTGGGGAAAAACTGTTTTTT.

V gene TRBV5-1 combines with J gene TRBJ1-2; D is possibly TRBD1 (6 bases). V was cut by 4 bases and J by 5 bases, with 15 bases left in between. Per germline, CDR1 SGHRS and CDR2 YFSETQ. This CDR3 spans 14 amino acids. This chain's CDR3 is CASSQAQGPYGYTF. In DNA form, the CDR3 reads TGCGCCAGCAGCCAGGCACAGGGCCCATATGGCTACACCTTC.

CDR3 DNA: TGTGCCAGCAGCGTAGTTTCGCGGGGGGGCCAGGCCGGGGAGCTGTTTTTT. This sequence encodes CASSVVSRGGQAGELFF. This chain connects TRBV9 to TRBJ2-2, with TRBD2 matching over 9 bases. The germline V gene encodes CDR1 SGDLS and CDR2 YYNGEE. There are 17 residues in the CDR3. The junction had 9 bases not matched to a gene; V was cut back by 0 bases and J by 6 bases.

The chain recombines TRBV19 with TRBJ1-3; D possibly corresponds to TRBD1 (5 bases). Trimming removed 9 bases from V and 1 base from J, with 10 bases in between. Per the germline V gene, CDR1 is LNHDA and CDR2 is SQIVND (reference sequence). The CDR3 length is 13 residues. The CDR3 reads CASHAGSGNTIYF. The CDR3 DNA reads as TGTGCCAGCCACGCAGGGTCTGGAAACACCATATATTTT. Full variable domain (rest looked up from reference TRBV19 and TRBJ1-3): DGGITQSPKYLFRKEGQNVTLSCEQNLNHDAMYWYRQDPGQGLRLIYYSQIVNDFQKGDIAEGYSVSREKKESFPLTVTSAQKNPTAFYLCASHAGSGNTIYFGEGSWLTVV.

The chain has TRBV10-1 and TRBJ1-3; D might be TRBD1 (5 bases). The CDR3 is 16 amino acids. V was clipped by 0 bases and J by 0 bases, with 9 bases between them. CDR1 is WNHNN, CDR2 SYGVQD, per germline (reference sequence). The chain's CDR3 is CASSESSTASGNTIYF. The CDR3 region has the DNA TGCGCCAGCAGTGAGTCCTCGACAGCCTCTGGAAACACCATATATTTT.

The chain carries TRBV11-3 and TRBJ2-1; 9 bases fit TRBD2. The CDR3 extends over 16 amino acids. V shed 2 bases and J 0 bases; nucleotides not matched to a gene: 2. Germline CDR1 reads SGHNT; CDR2 reads YENEEA. Written as DNA, the CDR3 is TGTGCCAGCAGCTTATTAGCGGGGGCCTCCTACAATGAGCAGTTCTTC. Residues: CASSLLAGASYNEQFF.

V and J are TRBV7-8 and TRBJ2-5, with D perhaps matching TRBD1 or TRBD2 (6 bases each). V lost 5 bases to trimming and J lost 6 bases, with 16 bases between them. Germline V gene sequence: CDR1 SGHVS, CDR2 FQNEAQ. This CDR3 is built from 14 residues. The CDR3 nucleotides are TGTGCCAGCAGCAGAGGGGGGTCGGGGAAGACCCAGTACTTC. It yields the protein CASSRGGSGKTQYF. Using reference TRBV7-8 and TRBJ2-5 for the parts outside the CDR3, the full variable domain is GAGVSQSPRYKVAKRGQDVALRCDPISGHVSLFWYQQALGQGPEFLTYFQNEAQLDKSGLPSDRFFAERPEGSVSTLKIQRTQQEDSAVYLCASSRGGSGKTQYFGPGTRLLVL.

The rearrangement links TRBV3-1 (or the pseudogene TRBV3-2) to TRBJ1-6; D is ambiguous. Germline-derived CDR1 and CDR2 are LGHDT and YNNKEL (reference sequence). V lost 5 bases to trimming and J lost 9 bases, with 17 bases between them. The CDR3 extends over 15 amino acids. CDR3 protein: CASSINQIGSSPLHF. CDR3 in DNA: TGTGCCAGCAGCATCAACCAGATAGGGAGTTCACCCCTCCACTTT.

CDR3 nucleotides: TGTGCCAGCAGGGGACTTTCTAACTATGGCTACACCTTC. Translating it yields CASRGLSNYGYTF. V and J are TRBV6-5 and TRBJ1-2; possibly TRBD1 for D (5 bases). The CDR3 covers 13 residues. V lost 6 bases to trimming and J lost 0 bases, with 8 bases between them. CDR1 and CDR2 from the germline V gene are MNHEY and SVGAGI.

In this sample, this clone turned up once. The chain employs TRBV2 and TRBJ1-6, with D unresolved. The V gene lost 8 bases and the J gene lost 5 bases, with 7 bases spanning the gap. CDR1 and CDR2 (germline): SNHLY, FYNNEI. CDR3 size: 12 residues. CDR3 in amino acids: CASAGHNSPLHF. The CDR3 DNA is TGTGCCAGCGCAGGCCATAATTCACCCCTCCACTTT.

This sequence joins TRBV18 and TRBJ1-3; a possible D gene is TRBD1 (5 bases). This CDR3 is 17 amino acids long. Looked up from germline, CDR1 is KGHSH and CDR2 is LQKENI. Trimming took 0 bases from V and 0 from J, leaving 12 bases between them. CDR3 coding DNA: TGTGCCAGCTCACCACCGGGGGTTCGGGCCTCTGGAAACACCATATATTTT. Its protein product is CASSPPGVRASGNTIYF.